The entry that follows covers one TCR beta chain sequence. The antigen it recognizes is unknown. The sample holds no much larger clone one base away, and base qualities are not on file. These data originate in a study of blood T cell repertoires in COVID-19 (dated by TCRdb to 2020 to 2022). For the study in its entirety: Collaborator samples came from the United States, Italy and Spain and covered acute and convalescent phases of COVID-19. The prospective study material was composed of cDNA or gDNA derived from T cells, B-cell-depleted T cells, or PBMCs. The dataset comprised deeply sampled blood TCRbeta repertoires from subjects exposed to, actively infected with, or recovered from COVID-19. HLA class I and class II types, where available, came from metadata supplied by the sample provider rather than from assay-based typing. Sample metadata almost always included a de-identified subject ID, COVID-19 status, age in years and sex. Samples were obtained from the ongoing ImmuneRACE study (first 160 participants) and from 950 to 1,500 subjects provided by 6 global collaborators. The repertoires were released in a freely available public database meant as a resource for research on the immune response to SARS-CoV-2. General conclusions and limits of the study: The amount of clinical and demographic metadata varied by source and participant and was provided uncurated.

TCRbeta CDR3 regions were amplified from genomic DNA using the immunoSEQ Assay, a bias-controlled multiplex PCR. Regarding the original processing steps: The number of nucleated cells in each sample was estimated from the amplification of reference gene primers within the assay. To quantify the absolute abundance of each unique TCRbeta CDR3 rearrangement, sequence reads were collapsed and filtered. Productive Simpson clonality was computed per sample as the square root of Simpson's diversity index over productive rearrangements. TCRdb stores this immuneACCESS table with in-frame sequences only. Part of the clones is absent; in the studies checked, under half of the shortfall reflects unresolved V genes, and no reason is known for the rest. V and J calls and clone size are given by that table; D and trimming were obtained from the DNA. A total of some 45,000 clones appear in this sample, less than 90% of them only once. The ten largest make up 9.2% of the sample.

The trim is 7 bases for V and 6 bases for J, with a gap of 11 bases between the germline ends. In the germline V gene, CDR1 corresponds to SNHLY and CDR2 to FYNNEI. The CDR3 measures 12 amino acids from cysteine to phenylalanine. The kept DNA is CDR3 alone, 36 bases in frame from the first base. Whole blood was collected in K2EDTA tubes by collaborating institutions according to the institutions' own protocols. For TCRbeta analysis, collaborators shipped samples in one of three forms: frozen whole blood, isolated PBMCs, or DNA extracted from either of those sample types. Sample: peripheral blood. The V gene is TRBV2 and the J gene is TRBJ2-3; matching of 6 bases hints at TRBD2 as the D gene. The clonotype was recovered from a human donor in a cohort sampled during active COVID-19. For the CDR3, the sequence is CASTSAGDTQYF. The nucleotide sequence is given as TGTGCCAGCACCTCTGCGGGGGATACGCAGTATTTT.